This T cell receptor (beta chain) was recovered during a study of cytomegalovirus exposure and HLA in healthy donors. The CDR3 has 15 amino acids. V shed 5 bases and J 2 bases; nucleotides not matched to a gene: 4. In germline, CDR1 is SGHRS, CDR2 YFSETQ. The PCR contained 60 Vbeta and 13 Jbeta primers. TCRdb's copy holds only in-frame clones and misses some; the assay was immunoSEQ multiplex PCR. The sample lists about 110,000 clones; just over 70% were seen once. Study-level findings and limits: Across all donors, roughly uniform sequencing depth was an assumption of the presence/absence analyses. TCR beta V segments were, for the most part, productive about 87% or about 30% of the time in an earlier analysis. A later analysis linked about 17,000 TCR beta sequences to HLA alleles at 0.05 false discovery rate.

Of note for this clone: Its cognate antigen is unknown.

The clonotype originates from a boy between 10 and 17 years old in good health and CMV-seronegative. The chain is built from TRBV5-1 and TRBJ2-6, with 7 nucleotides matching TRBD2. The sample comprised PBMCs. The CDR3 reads CASRTRGAGANVLTF. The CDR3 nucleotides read TGCGCCAGCAGGACCCGGGGGGCTGGGGCCAACGTCCTGACTTTC.